The sequence of this TCR beta chain was determined in a study of T-cell reconstitution after alpha-beta-depleted transplantation in children. Study-wide results and caveats: It was newly produced T cells that mostly accounted for T-cell counts and diversity one year after transplant. At around two months after transplant, the alpha-beta T cells were reportedly derived from several hundred expanded clones that came from non-depleted graft cells. TCRbeta diversity was high at day 60 in some patients (a result of surviving recipient T cells and thymic progenitors).

CDR1 is DFQATT and CDR2 is SNEGSKA in the germline V gene (reference sequence). This CDR3 spans 12 amino acids. TCRbeta library construction was performed incorporating unique molecular identifiers. One entry per CDR3 protein, called by TCRdb with MiXCR from the PCR reads. The sample lists 550,000 to 800,000 distinct CDR3 sequences, about 12% occurring once. In the case of this clonotype: Its antigen remains unidentified.

V and J are TRBV20-1 and TRBJ2-4; D ambiguous. This specimen consisted of PBMCs, obtained before TCRalphabeta/CD19-depleted stem cell transplant. This TCR was recovered from a girl between 2 and 10 years old with congenital amegakaryocytic thrombocytopenia, due to receive a stem cell transplant. The CDR3 here is CSARPSWHIQYF. The CDR3 DNA reads TGCAGCGCTCGGCCCAGTTGGCACATTCAGTACTTC.